The rows below give T cell receptor beta chains drawn from one sample of a study of T cell responses to AZD1222 COVID-19 vaccine. Clones were sequenced by immunoSEQ multiplex PCR, and TCRdb holds only the in-frame ones, with some missing. The sample shows more than 85,000 clones, approximately 90% of them seen only once. The sample was peripheral blood, taken on day 0 of AZD1222 vaccination. These receptors were obtained from an adult in good health. Each CDR3 is given with its conserved first and last residue. A D gene is named only where the DNA matches it firmly. Clone size, where shown, is once, few, many, or a class for clones that have expanded.

>.|TRBJ2-7|TRBV24-1|.
CARPKVGGPRFEQYF
TGTGCCCGACCCAAGGTTGGGGGCCCTCGGTTCGAGCAGTACTTC
>.|TRBJ1-2|TRBV4-2|TRBD1
CASSQAAGGVEANYGYTF
TGTGCCAGCAGCCAAGCGGCAGGGGGGGTGGAAGCTAACTATGGCTACACCTTC
>.|TRBJ1-1|TRBV2|.
CASSVYQGIMNTEAFF
TGTGCCAGCAGTGTGTACCAGGGGATTATGAACACTGAAGCTTTCTTT
>.|TRBJ1-6|TRBV5-4|TRBD1
CASSFPGQEALHF
TGTGCCAGCAGCTTTCCGGGACAGGAGGCCCTCCACTTT
>.|TRBJ2-6|TRBV4-2|.
CASSQDRLGGANVLTF
TGTGCCAGCAGCCAAGACCGGTTGGGCGGGGCCAACGTCCTGACTTTC
>once|TRBJ1-5|TRBV19|.
CASSIVVPGWNQPQHF
TGTGCCAGTAGTATAGTAGTACCAGGATGGAATCAGCCCCAGCATTTT
>.|TRBJ2-1|TRBV3-1/TRBV3-2|.
CASSSGLTEQFF
TGTGCCAGCAGCTCAGGCCTGACTGAGCAGTTCTTC
>.|TRBJ1-6|TRBV27|TRBD1
CASSLATGGKSPLHF
TGTGCCAGCAGTTTAGCAACAGGGGGGAAATCACCCCTCCACTTT
>.|TRBJ2-7|TRBV5-1|.
CASAPTAPTYEQYF
TGCGCCAGCGCTCCGACAGCGCCGACCTACGAGCAGTACTTC
>.|TRBJ1-1|TRBV4-3|.
CASSQDTAGRSEAFF
TGCGCCAGCAGCCAAGATACGGCAGGTCGCTCTGAAGCTTTCTTT
>.|TRBJ2-2|TRBV11-2|TRBD2
CASAILGGRGAGELFF
TGTGCCAGCGCCATTCTTGGCGGGAGAGGCGCCGGGGAGCTGTTTTTT
>.|TRBJ1-4|TRBV7-9|.
CASSLVGNGNEKLFF
TGTGCCAGCAGCTTGGTTGGGAATGGTAATGAAAAACTGTTTTTT
>.|TRBJ1-5|TRBV27|TRBD1
CASSTTGDSNQPQHF
TGTGCCAGCAGCACTACCGGGGACAGTAATCAGCCCCAGCATTTT
>.|TRBJ1-5|TRBV6-2/TRBV6-3|.
CASSQSYSNQPQHF
TGTGCCAGCAGTCAGAGTTATAGCAATCAGCCCCAGCATTTT
>.|TRBJ2-6|TRBV7-2|.
CASSLARSGANVLTF
TGTGCCAGCAGCTTAGCGCGCTCTGGGGCCAACGTCCTGACTTTC
>.|TRBJ2-2|TRBV6-4|TRBD2
CASSEGGTSEAGELFF
TGTGCCAGCAGTGAAGGGGGGACTAGTGAGGCCGGGGAGCTGTTTTTT
>.|TRBJ2-7|TRBV6-5|TRBD1
CASRTGGSYEQYF
TGTGCCAGCAGAACAGGGGGATCCTACGAGCAGTACTTC
>.|TRBJ1-1|TRBV6-2/TRBV6-3|.
CASSSAGAGHTEAFF
TGTGCCAGCAGTTCGGCGGGGGCAGGGCACACTGAAGCTTTCTTT
>.|TRBJ1-2|TRBV4-3|.
CASSPADQGIGGYTF
TGCGCCAGCAGCCCCGCGGATCAGGGGATAGGTGGCTACACCTTC
>few|TRBJ2-6|TRBV6-5|.
CASSYSTGTGANVLTF
TGTGCCAGCAGTTACTCCACCGGGACTGGGGCCAACGTCCTGACTTTC
>.|TRBJ2-7|TRBV2|TRBD1
CASSEQDRAAYEQYF
TGTGCCAGCAGTGAACAGGACAGGGCTGCCTACGAGCAGTACTTC
>.|TRBJ2-7|TRBV2|.
CASRGAGSSYEQYF
TGTGCCAGCAGGGGGGCGGGGAGTTCCTACGAGCAGTACTTC
>.|TRBJ1-2|TRBV4-1|.
CASSPPGTEAYGYTF
TGCGCCAGCAGCCCCCCCGGGACGGAAGCCTATGGCTACACCTTC
>.|TRBJ1-2|TRBV4-3|.
CASSRTIDSPRVGYTF
TGCGCCAGCAGCCGCACGATCGACAGCCCGCGGGTTGGCTACACCTTC
>.|TRBJ2-7|TRBV3-1/TRBV3-2|TRBD1
CASSQEAGGLYYEQYF
TGTGCCAGCAGCCAAGAGGCAGGGGGCCTATACTACGAGCAGTACTTC
>once|TRBJ1-2|TRBV6-4|.
CASSDPKTPERGYTF
TGTGCCAGCAGTGATCCGAAAACACCAGAACGTGGCTACACCTTC
>.|TRBJ2-1|TRBV7-8|TRBD2
CASSLVLTSDEQFF
TGTGCCAGCAGCTTAGTCCTGACTAGCGATGAGCAGTTCTTC
>.|TRBJ2-2|TRBV6-5|TRBD1
CASSYSRTGNTGELFF
TGTGCCAGCAGTTACTCCCGGACAGGAAACACCGGGGAGCTGTTTTTT
>.|TRBJ1-2|TRBV2|.
CASSELGPQLGYGYTF
TGTGCCAGCAGTGAGCTCGGCCCCCAGCTCGGCTATGGCTACACCTTC
>.|TRBJ2-1|TRBV7-9|TRBD2
CASSPWTSGRGYNEQFF
TGTGCCAGCAGCCCCTGGACTAGCGGGAGAGGCTACAATGAGCAGTTCTTC
>.|TRBJ2-1|TRBV24-1|TRBD1
CATSDTTGDEQFF
TGTGCCACCAGTGATACGACAGGGGATGAGCAGTTCTTC
>few|TRBJ1-2|TRBV14|TRBD1
CASSQGQGYGYTF
TGTGCCAGCAGCCAAGGACAGGGCTATGGCTACACCTTC
>few|TRBJ2-5|TRBV28|TRBD1
CASGQVRDTQETQYF
TGTGCCAGCGGACAGGTTCGGGACACTCAAGAGACCCAGTACTTC
>.|TRBJ1-4|TRBV7-2|.
CASSLGRRQEYEKLFF
TGTGCCAGCAGCTTGGGAAGGCGACAGGAATATGAAAAACTGTTTTTT
>.|TRBJ2-1|TRBV4-2|TRBD2
CASSYVAGDPGYEQFF
TGTGCCAGCAGTTATGTAGCGGGAGATCCCGGCTATGAGCAGTTCTTC
>.|TRBJ1-2|TRBV18|.
CASSPRGGYTF
TGTGCCAGCTCACCCCGGGGCGGCTACACCTTC
>.|TRBJ1-3|TRBV5-4|.
CASSSIKGGRGIGNTIYF
TGTGCCAGCAGCTCAATAAAGGGGGGTCGGGGTATAGGAAACACCATATATTTT
>.|TRBJ1-5|TRBV5-6|.
CASSLGMQPQHF
TGTGCCAGCAGCTTGGGGATGCAGCCCCAGCATTTT
>large|TRBJ2-1|TRBV28|.
CASRFTKERKAWENYNEQFF
TGTGCCAGCAGATTTACTAAGGAACGGAAGGCGTGGGAAAATTACAATGAGCAGTTCTTC
>once|TRBJ1-2|TRBV6-5|TRBD1
CASSPRTGLYGYTF
TGTGCCAGCAGTCCCCGGACAGGGCTTTATGGCTACACCTTC
>.|TRBJ1-5|TRBV5-6|.
CASSLGASNQPQHF
TGTGCCAGCAGCTTGGGGGCAAGCAATCAGCCCCAGCATTTT
>.|TRBJ1-6|TRBV13|TRBD1
CASSTRDSPINSPLHF
TGTGCCAGCAGCACCCGGGACAGCCCGATTAATTCACCCCTCCACTTT
>.|TRBJ2-1|TRBV4-3|.
CASSQDRISYSYNEQFF
TGCGCCAGCAGCCAAGATCGTATTTCTTACTCCTACAATGAGCAGTTCTTC